This TCR beta chain was identified in a study of blood T cell repertoires in COVID-19. Only in-frame clones appear in the TCRdb table, and some are missing; sequencing was by immunoSEQ multiplex PCR. Seen here are a few hundred thousand clones, 85% observed once, and the top ten hold about 2.4%. The germline gives CDR1 SGHTA, CDR2 FQGNSA. V lost 2 bases and J 3 bases, leaving 10 bases between the germline ends. The length of the CDR3 is 14 residues. The sequencing sample was made of peripheral blood. The chain employs TRBV7-2 and TRBJ1-1; D is ambiguous. This sequence was found in a woman in her 70s with COVID-19, enrolled during active disease. Here the CDR3 DNA reads TGTGCCAGCAGCTTAAGGCAGAGGGACACTGAAGCTTTCTTT. It codes for CASSLRQRDTEAFF.